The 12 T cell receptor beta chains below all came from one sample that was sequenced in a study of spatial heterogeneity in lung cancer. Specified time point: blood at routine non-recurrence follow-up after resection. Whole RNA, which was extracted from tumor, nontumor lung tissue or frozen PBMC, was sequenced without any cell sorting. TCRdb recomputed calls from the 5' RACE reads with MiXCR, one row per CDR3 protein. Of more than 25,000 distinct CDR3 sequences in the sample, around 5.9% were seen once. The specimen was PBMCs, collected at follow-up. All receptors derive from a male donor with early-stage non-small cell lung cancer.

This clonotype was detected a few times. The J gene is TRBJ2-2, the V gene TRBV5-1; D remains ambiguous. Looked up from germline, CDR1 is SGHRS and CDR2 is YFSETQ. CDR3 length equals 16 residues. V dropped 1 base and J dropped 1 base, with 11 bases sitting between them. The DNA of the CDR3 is TGCGCCAGCAGCTTGATCCCCAATGAGAACACCGGGGAGCTGTTTTTT. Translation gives CASSLIPNENTGELFF.

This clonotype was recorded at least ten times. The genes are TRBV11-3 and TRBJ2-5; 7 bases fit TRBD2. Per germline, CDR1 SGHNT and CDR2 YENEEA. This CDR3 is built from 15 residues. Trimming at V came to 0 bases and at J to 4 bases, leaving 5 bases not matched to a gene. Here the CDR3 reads CASSLEGLAGETQYF. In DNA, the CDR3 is TGTGCCAGCAGCTTAGAGGGTTTAGCGGGAGAGACCCAGTACTTC. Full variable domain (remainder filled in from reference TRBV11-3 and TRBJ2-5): EAGVVQSPRYKIIEKKQPVAFWCNPISGHNTLYWYLQNLGQGPELLIRYENEEAVDDSQLPKDRFSAERLKGVDSTLKIQPAELGDSAVYLCASSLEGLAGETQYFGPGTRLLVL.

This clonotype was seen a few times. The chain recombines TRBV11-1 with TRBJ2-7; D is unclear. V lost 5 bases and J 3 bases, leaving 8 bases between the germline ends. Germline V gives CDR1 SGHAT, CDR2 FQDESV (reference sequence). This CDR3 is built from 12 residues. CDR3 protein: CASSPLGYEQYF. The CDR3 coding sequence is TGTGCCAGCAGCCCCCTAGGCTACGAGCAGTACTTC.

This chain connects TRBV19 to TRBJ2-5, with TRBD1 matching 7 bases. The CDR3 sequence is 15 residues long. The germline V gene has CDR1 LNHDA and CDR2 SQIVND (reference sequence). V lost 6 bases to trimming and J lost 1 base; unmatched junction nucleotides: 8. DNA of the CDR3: TGTGCCAGTAGGAGAAAAGGGACAGTCCAAGAGACCCAGTACTTC. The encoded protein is CASRRKGTVQETQYF.

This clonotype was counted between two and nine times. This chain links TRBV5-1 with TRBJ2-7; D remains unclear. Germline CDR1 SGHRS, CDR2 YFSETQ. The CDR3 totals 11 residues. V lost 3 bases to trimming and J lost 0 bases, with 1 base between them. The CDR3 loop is CASSSSYEQYF. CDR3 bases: TGCGCCAGCAGCTCCTCCTACGAGCAGTACTTC.

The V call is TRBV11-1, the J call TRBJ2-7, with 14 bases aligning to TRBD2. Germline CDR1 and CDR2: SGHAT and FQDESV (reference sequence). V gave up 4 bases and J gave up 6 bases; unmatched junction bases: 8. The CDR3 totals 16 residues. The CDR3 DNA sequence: TGTGCCAGCAGCTCCGGACTAGCGGGAGGTAGAAGCGAGCAGTACGTC. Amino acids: CASSSGLAGGRSEQYV.

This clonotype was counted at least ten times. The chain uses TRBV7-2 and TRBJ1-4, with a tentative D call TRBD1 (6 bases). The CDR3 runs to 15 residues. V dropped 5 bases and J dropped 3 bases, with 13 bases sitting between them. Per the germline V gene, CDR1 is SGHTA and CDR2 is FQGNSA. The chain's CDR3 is CASSEQGYANEKLFF. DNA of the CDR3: TGTGCCAGCAGCGAACAGGGATACGCTAATGAAAAACTGTTTTTT.

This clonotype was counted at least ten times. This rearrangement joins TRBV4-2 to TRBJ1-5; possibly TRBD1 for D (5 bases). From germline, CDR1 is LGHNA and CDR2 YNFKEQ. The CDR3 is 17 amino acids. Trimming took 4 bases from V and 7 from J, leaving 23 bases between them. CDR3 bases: TGTGCCAGCAGCCCGACAGCTAAAACGGGATCCCCACAGCCCCAGCATTTT. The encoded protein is CASSPTAKTGSPQPQHF.

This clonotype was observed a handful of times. This CDR3 is CATSDVRDRAETQYF. CDR3 in DNA: TGTGCCACCAGTGACGTCCGGGACAGGGCAGAGACCCAGTACTTC. V gene TRBV24-1 combines with J gene TRBJ2-5, with 9 nucleotides matching TRBD1. This CDR3 is 15 amino acids long. The germline gives CDR1 KGHDR, CDR2 SFDVKD. The ends lost 4 bases at V and 4 bases at J; junction bases unmatched: 6.

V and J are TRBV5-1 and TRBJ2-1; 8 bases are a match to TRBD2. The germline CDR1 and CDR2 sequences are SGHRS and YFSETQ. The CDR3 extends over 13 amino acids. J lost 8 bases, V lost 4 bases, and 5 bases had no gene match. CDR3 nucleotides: TGCGCCAGCAGCATGGTAGCGGGATATGAGCAGTTCTTC. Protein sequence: CASSMVAGYEQFF.

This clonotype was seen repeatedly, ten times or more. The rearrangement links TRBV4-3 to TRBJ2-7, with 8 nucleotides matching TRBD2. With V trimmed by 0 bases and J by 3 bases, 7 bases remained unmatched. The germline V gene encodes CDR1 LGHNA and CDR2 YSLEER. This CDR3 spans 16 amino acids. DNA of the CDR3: TGCGCCAGCAGCCAAGACAAGCGGGGGACCCTCTACGAGCAGTACTTC. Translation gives CASSQDKRGTLYEQYF.

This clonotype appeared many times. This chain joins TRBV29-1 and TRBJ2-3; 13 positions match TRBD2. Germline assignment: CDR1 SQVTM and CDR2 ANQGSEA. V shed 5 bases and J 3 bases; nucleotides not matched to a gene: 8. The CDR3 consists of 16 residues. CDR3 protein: CSVLGLAGVGTDTQYF. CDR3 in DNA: TGCAGCGTTTTAGGACTAGCGGGAGTTGGTACAGATACGCAGTATTTT.